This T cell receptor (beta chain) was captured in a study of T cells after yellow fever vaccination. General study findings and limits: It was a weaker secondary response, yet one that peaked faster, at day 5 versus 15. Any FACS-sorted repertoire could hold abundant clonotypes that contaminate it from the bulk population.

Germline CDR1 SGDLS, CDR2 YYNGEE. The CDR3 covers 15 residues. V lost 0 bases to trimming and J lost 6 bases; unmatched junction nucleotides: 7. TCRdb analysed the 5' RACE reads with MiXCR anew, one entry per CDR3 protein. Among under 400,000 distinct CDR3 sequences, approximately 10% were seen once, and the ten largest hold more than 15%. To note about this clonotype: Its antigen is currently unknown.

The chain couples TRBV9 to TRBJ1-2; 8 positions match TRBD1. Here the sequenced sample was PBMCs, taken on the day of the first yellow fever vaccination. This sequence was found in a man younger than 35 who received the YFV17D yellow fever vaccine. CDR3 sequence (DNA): TGTGCCAGCAGCGTAGACCCGACAGGGGTTGATGGCTACACCTTC. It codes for CASSVDPTGVDGYTF.